This T cell receptor beta chain was obtained from a study of blood T cell repertoires in COVID-19. Study information: There were acute and convalescent COVID-19 samples, and they came from the United States, Italy and Spain. T cells, B-cell-depleted T cells, or PBMCs provided the cDNA or gDNA that served as material.

The data were produced by immunoSEQ multiplex PCR, yet TCRdb's version contains in-frame clones alone and is incomplete. The sample lists 200,000 to 250,000 clones; approximately 90% were seen once. Participants had their cohort set by participant-reported clinical history. No more than 2 weeks before study entry, exposed participants had met a case of COVID-19. Germline V gene sequence: CDR1 SGHRS, CDR2 YFSETQ. The CDR3 extends over 13 amino acids. V dropped 4 bases and J dropped 2 bases, with 9 bases sitting between them. The source of this sequence is a man in his forties or fifties who had been exposed to COVID-19. The sample consisted of PBMCs or T cells enriched from blood (not recorded which). This rearrangement joins TRBV5-1 to TRBJ1-1; D is uncertain. CDR3 protein: CASSPFSNTEAFF. CDR3 sequence (DNA): TGCGCCAGCAGCCCCTTCTCCAACACTGAAGCTTTCTTT.